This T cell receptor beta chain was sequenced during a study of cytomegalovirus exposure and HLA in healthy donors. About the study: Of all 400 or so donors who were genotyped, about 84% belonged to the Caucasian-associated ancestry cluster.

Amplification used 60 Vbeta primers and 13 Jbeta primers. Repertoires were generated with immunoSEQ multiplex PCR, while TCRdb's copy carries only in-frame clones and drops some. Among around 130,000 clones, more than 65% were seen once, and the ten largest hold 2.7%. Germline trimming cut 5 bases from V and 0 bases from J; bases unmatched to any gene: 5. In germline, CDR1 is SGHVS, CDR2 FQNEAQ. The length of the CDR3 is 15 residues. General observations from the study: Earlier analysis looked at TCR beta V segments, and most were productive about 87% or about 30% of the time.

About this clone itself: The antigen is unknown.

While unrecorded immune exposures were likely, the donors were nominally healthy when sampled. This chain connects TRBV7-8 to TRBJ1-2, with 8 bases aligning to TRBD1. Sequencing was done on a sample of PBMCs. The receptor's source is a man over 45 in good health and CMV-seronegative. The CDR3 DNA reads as TGTGCCAGCAGCCCGCGGACAGGGACTAACTATGGCTACACCTTC. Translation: CASSPRTGTNYGYTF. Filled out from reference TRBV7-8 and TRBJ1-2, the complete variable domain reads GAGVSQSPRYKVAKRGQDVALRCDPISGHVSLFWYQQALGQGPEFLTYFQNEAQLDKSGLPSDRFFAERPEGSVSTLKIQRTQQEDSAVYLCASSPRTGTNYGYTFGSGTRLTVV.